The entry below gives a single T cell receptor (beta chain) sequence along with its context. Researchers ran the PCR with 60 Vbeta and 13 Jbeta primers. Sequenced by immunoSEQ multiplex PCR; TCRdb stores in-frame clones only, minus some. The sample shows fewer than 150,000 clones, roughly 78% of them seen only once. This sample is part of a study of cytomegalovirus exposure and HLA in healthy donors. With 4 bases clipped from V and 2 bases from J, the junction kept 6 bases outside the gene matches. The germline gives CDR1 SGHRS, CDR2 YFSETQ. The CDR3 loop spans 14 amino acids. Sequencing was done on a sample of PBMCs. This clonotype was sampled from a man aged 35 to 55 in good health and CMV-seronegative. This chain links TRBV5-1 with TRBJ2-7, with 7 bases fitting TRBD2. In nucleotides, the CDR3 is TGCGCCAGCAGCATAACTAGCGCAGCCTACGAGCAGTACTTC. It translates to CASSITSAAYEQYF.